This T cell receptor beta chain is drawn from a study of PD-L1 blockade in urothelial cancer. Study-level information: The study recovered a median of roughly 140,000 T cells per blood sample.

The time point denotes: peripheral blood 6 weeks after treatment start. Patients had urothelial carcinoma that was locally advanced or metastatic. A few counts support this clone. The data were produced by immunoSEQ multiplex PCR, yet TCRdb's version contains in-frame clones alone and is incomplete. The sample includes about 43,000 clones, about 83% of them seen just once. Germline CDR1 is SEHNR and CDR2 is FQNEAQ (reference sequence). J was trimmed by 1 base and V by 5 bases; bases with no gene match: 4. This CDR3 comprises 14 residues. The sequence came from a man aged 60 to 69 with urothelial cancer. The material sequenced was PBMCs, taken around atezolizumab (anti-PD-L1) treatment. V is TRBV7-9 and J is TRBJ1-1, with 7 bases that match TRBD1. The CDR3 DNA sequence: TGTGCCAGCAGCACGACAGGGTCGAACACTGAAGCTTTCTTT. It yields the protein CASSTTGSNTEAFF. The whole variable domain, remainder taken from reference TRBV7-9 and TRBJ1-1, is DTGVSQNPRHKITKRGQNVTFRCDPISEHNRLYWYRQTLGQGPEFLTYFQNEAQLEKSRLLSDRFSAERPKGSFSTLEIQRTEQGDSAMYLCASSTTGSNTEAFFGQGTRLTVV.